These 21 T cell receptor beta chains share one sample of origin, sequenced in a study of T cell repertoires in cytomegalovirus infection. These TCRs are of unknown antigen specificity. TCRdb re-derived calls from the reads in MiXCR, one entry per CDR3 protein. The sample has around 340,000 distinct CDR3 sequences, 25% to 35% seen once. Sequences were derived from cultured PBMCs, sampled from culture after CMV antigen stimulation. These TCRs come from a human donor in good health (CMV status not recorded). Some clones in this sample may be carry-over from other donors' samples.

This chain uses TRBV2 with TRBJ2-1; perhaps TRBD2 as D (5 bases). The germline V gene has CDR1 SNHLY and CDR2 FYNNEI. This CDR3 has 11 residues. V was shortened by 3 bases and J by 10 bases, with 7 bases between the two germline ends. For the CDR3, the DNA is TGTGCCAGCAGTGAGGCTAGCGAGCAGTTCTTC. This translates into CASSEASEQFF.

In this sample, this clonotype turned up a few times. This sequence joins TRBV11-3 and TRBJ2-3; 10 nucleotides agree with TRBD2. V dropped 5 bases and J dropped 0; count of bases not matched to a gene: 14. CDR3 length: 19 residues. The V gene's germline CDR1 is SGHNT and CDR2 YENEEA. The CDR3 protein is CASSPGLAGASPSTDTQYF. The CDR3 DNA reads TGTGCCAGCAGCCCGGGGCTAGCGGGGGCGTCCCCTAGCACAGATACGCAGTATTTT.

The chain recombines TRBV11-3 with TRBJ2-1; D is tentatively TRBD1 or TRBD2 (5 bases each). Per germline, CDR1 SGHNT and CDR2 YENEEA. The length of the CDR3 is 15 residues. Trimming cost V 1 base and J 8 bases, with 15 bases left between them. Here the CDR3 DNA reads TGTGCCAGCAGCTTAGCGGGTCGAGGGGCGGATGAGCAGTTCTTC. Encoded protein: CASSLAGRGADEQFF.

The rearrangement joins TRBV7-3 to TRBJ2-6; 7 bases are a match to TRBD1. V lost 2 bases, J lost 3 bases, and 4 bases stayed unmatched. CDR3 length equals 16 residues. Germline CDR1 and CDR2: SGHTA and FQGTGA. CDR3 protein: CASSLEGAGGANVLTF. CDR3 bases: TGTGCCAGCAGCTTAGAGGGGGCAGGTGGGGCCAACGTCCTGACTTTC.

This clonotype was picked up a small number of times. This chain connects TRBV7-2 to TRBJ1-5, with TRBD1 matching 7 bases. In germline, CDR1 is SGHTA, CDR2 FQGNSA. CDR3 length: 15 amino acids. V was pared by 7 bases and J by 0 bases, with 6 bases of the junction left unmatched. Here the CDR3 DNA reads TGTGCCAGCACCCCCAGACAGGGTAGCAATCAGCCCCAGCATTTT. Translating gives CASTPRQGSNQPQHF.

This clonotype was found a few times. The V gene is TRBV7-9, the J gene TRBJ2-7; possible D gene TRBD1, 5 bases. The germline gives CDR1 SEHNR, CDR2 FQNEAQ (reference sequence). The CDR3 loop spans 13 amino acids. V dropped 1 base and J dropped 7 bases, with 11 bases sitting between them. The chain's CDR3 is CASSLGTTEEQYF. Written as DNA, the CDR3 is TGTGCCAGCAGCTTAGGGACAACCGAAGAGCAGTACTTC.

This clonotype was detected many times. The V and J genes are TRBV7-9 and TRBJ2-7; perhaps TRBD2 as D (5 bases). Germline assignment: CDR1 SEHNR and CDR2 FQNEAQ (reference sequence). Trimming pared 1 base from V and 1 base from J, leaving 8 bases between. The CDR3 runs 14 residues. The CDR3 bases are TGTGCCAGCAGCTTAGGGGGAGAGTCCTACGAGCAGTACTTC. Encoded protein: CASSLGGESYEQYF.

This clonotype appeared many times. The V call is TRBV7-9, the J call TRBJ2-7; D is perhaps TRBD1 or TRBD2 (5 bases each). The germline V gene encodes CDR1 SEHNR and CDR2 FQNEAQ (reference sequence). The V end lost 3 bases, the J end lost 0 bases, and 9 bases lay between the germline ends. The CDR3 contains 14 residues. The CDR3, as DNA: TGTGCCAGCAGCTTCTGGGACGGCTCCTACGAGCAGTACTTC. Its protein is CASSFWDGSYEQYF.

The sample holds a few counts of this clonotype. V and J are TRBV7-8 and TRBJ2-1; 10 bases align to TRBD1. The CDR3 is 18 residues long. The trim removed 3 bases at V and 9 bases at J, leaving 17 bases unmatched. The germline V gene encodes CDR1 SGHVS and CDR2 FQNEAQ. The DNA of the CDR3 is TGTGCCAGCAGCTTCGTACGGACAGGGGGATTTTCGGTTGGTGAGCAGTTCTTC. Encoded protein: CASSFVRTGGFSVGEQFF.

This clonotype was found a few times. This sequence joins TRBV20-1 and TRBJ1-1, with D possibly being TRBD1 (6 bases). Trimming stripped 1 base from V and 4 bases from J, with 16 bases between. This CDR3 spans 15 amino acids. Germline V lookup: CDR1 DFQATT, CDR2 SNEGSKA (reference sequence). The CDR3 coding sequence is TGCAGTGCTAGAGTTAGAGTGGGGGCAGGCACTGAAGCTTTCTTT. It translates to CSARVRVGAGTEAFF.

This clonotype was picked up a small number of times. The chain employs TRBV7-2 and TRBJ2-1, with a tentative D call TRBD2 (7 bases). V was clipped by 5 bases and J by 7 bases, with 18 bases between them. Per germline, CDR1 SGHTA and CDR2 FQGNSA. The CDR3 extends over 15 amino acids. In DNA, the CDR3 is TGTGCCAGCAGCCCCTGGGGGGGGGCTGGGAATGAGCAGTTCTTC. It specifies CASSPWGGAGNEQFF.

This clonotype was counted at least ten times. This rearrangement joins TRBV12-3 or TRBV12-4 to TRBJ1-6; 9 positions match TRBD1. With 3 bases clipped from V and 10 bases from J, the junction kept 4 bases outside the gene matches. This CDR3 spans 14 amino acids. CDR3 coding DNA: TGTGCCAGCAGTTTGACAGGGGGGGCATCACCCCTCCACTTT. It encodes CASSLTGGASPLHF.

This clonotype was seen repeatedly, ten times or more. The rearrangement links TRBV7-2 to TRBJ2-2, with a weak D call TRBD2 (6 bases). This CDR3 is built from 15 residues. The V end was cut by 2 bases, the J end by 5 bases, with 12 bases between. Per germline, CDR1 SGHTA and CDR2 FQGNSA. Written as DNA, the CDR3 is TGTGCCAGCAGCTTAAATGCGGGGCAAACCGGGGAGCTGTTTTTT. Amino acids: CASSLNAGQTGELFF. Full variable domain (remainder filled in from reference TRBV7-2 and TRBJ2-2): GAGVSQSPSNKVTEKGKDVELRCDPISGHTALYWYRQSLGQGLEFLIYFQGNSAPDKSGLPSDRFSAERTGGSVSTLTIQRTQQEDSAVYLCASSLNAGQTGELFFGEGSRLTVL.

This clonotype was detected a few times. V is TRBV25-1 and J is TRBJ2-7; 9 nucleotides match TRBD1. Looked up from germline, CDR1 is MGHDK and CDR2 is SYGVNS. V was pared by 4 bases and J by 7 bases, with 5 bases of the junction left unmatched. This CDR3 comprises 13 residues. The CDR3, as DNA: TGTGCCAGCAGTGTACAGGGGGCCGGAGAGCAGTACTTC. It yields the protein CASSVQGAGEQYF.

This clonotype was picked up a small number of times. The chain is built from TRBV7-2 and TRBJ1-6; the match to TRBD1 covers 10 bases. Looked up from germline, CDR1 is SGHTA and CDR2 is FQGNSA. This CDR3 has 15 amino acids. V shed 5 bases, J shed 7 bases, and the junction held 5 bases outside the gene matches. CDR3 protein: CASSAGQGRNSPLHF. DNA for the CDR3: TGTGCCAGCAGCGCGGGACAGGGGCGGAATTCACCCCTCCACTTT.

This chain joins TRBV3-1 and TRBJ1-6, with D uncertain. V lost 4 bases and J lost 5, with 9 bases in between. The CDR3 totals 14 residues. Germline-derived CDR1 and CDR2 are LGHDT and YNNKEL (reference sequence). DNA for the CDR3: TGTGCCAGCAGCCCAATGAGTAATAATTCACCCCTCCACTTT. Translated: CASSPMSNNSPLHF.

This clonotype was counted ten times or more. The V and J genes are TRBV7-6 and TRBJ2-2, with D uncertain. Germline CDR1 SGHVS, CDR2 FNYEAQ. The CDR3 sequence is 12 residues long. Trimming removed 4 bases from V and 3 bases from J, with 3 bases in between. Written as DNA, the CDR3 is TGTGCCAGCAGCTCCGACACCGGGGAGCTGTTTTTT. As protein: CASSSDTGELFF.

The V call is TRBV20-1, the J call TRBJ2-5; TRBD1 is a possible D gene (5 bases). The CDR3 totals 15 residues. Germline CDR1 reads DFQATT; CDR2 reads SNEGSKA (reference sequence). Trimming took 3 bases from V and 5 from J, leaving 19 bases between them. The CDR3: CSARGLAGSRETQYF. CDR3 sequence (DNA): TGCAGTGCTAGGGGTTTGGCAGGGTCGAGGGAGACCCAGTACTTC.

This clonotype appeared many times. J is TRBJ2-2 and V is TRBV4-2; D is perhaps TRBD1 (6 bases). Germline assignment: CDR1 LGHNA and CDR2 YNFKEQ. The CDR3 length is 16 residues. V was trimmed by 4 bases and J by 0 bases, leaving 12 bases between them. The CDR3 region has the DNA TGTGCCAGCAGCCCACTGACAGGAACGAACACCGGGGAGCTGTTTTTT. Translated, it gives CASSPLTGTNTGELFF.

This clonotype was observed a handful of times. The chain employs TRBV20-1 and TRBJ1-6; D is undetermined. Per germline, CDR1 DFQATT and CDR2 SNEGSKA (reference sequence). V lost 0 bases, J lost 5 bases, and 11 bases lay in between. The length of the CDR3 is 15 residues. CDR3 sequence reads: CSARDGTQNNSPLHF. The CDR3 region has the DNA TGCAGTGCTAGAGATGGTACCCAGAATAATTCACCCCTCCACTTT.

The rearrangement links TRBV7-2 to TRBJ1-2; D gene uncertain. V lost 1 base and J lost 4, with 7 bases in between. The CDR3 sequence is 13 residues long. Looked up from germline, CDR1 is SGHTA and CDR2 is FQGNSA. The CDR3 is CASSLERAYGYTF. The CDR3 coding sequence is TGTGCCAGCAGCTTAGAGCGAGCCTATGGCTACACCTTC.